This T cell receptor (beta chain) was profiled in a study of CD8 T cells in ankylosing spondylitis. There are many counts of this clonotype. Germline V gene lookup returns CDR1 DFQATT and CDR2 SNEGSKA (reference sequence). This CDR3 has 14 residues. V lost 8 bases and J lost 5, with 19 bases in between. One entry per CDR3 protein results from TCRdb running MiXCR on the 5' RACE reads. The sample records hundreds of thousands of distinct CDR3 sequences, roughly a tenth being singletons. The gene calls are TRBV20-1 and TRBJ2-1, with a possible D match to TRBD1 (6 bases). What was sequenced was blood, either unsorted or a sorted T cell fraction (not recorded which). This TCR was recovered from a male donor with ankylosing spondylitis or in good health (not recorded which). CDR3 coding DNA: TGCAGTTCCCTACAAGGGGGATTCCACAATGAGCAGTTCTTC. Residues: CSSLQGGFHNEQFF.